The next 17 T cell receptor beta chains were all read from a single sample in a study of T-cell memory formation after mild COVID-19. TCRdb reanalysed the 5' RACE reads using MiXCR and keeps one entry per CDR3 protein. In the table there are around 50,000 distinct CDR3 sequences, roughly 27% of which are singletons. Sequencing was performed on PBMCs or a T cell subset sorted from them (not recorded which). The receptors originated from a man younger than 35 who had mild COVID-19 (a few samples of this study predate the infection). Cell type and time point are not known.

This chain connects TRBV25-1 to TRBJ2-3, with 8 bases matching TRBD2. The trim removed 4 bases at V and 0 bases at J, leaving 6 bases unmatched. In germline, CDR1 is MGHDK, CDR2 SYGVNS. CDR3 length equals 16 residues. The CDR3: CASSVPTSDSTDTQYF. As DNA, the CDR3 is TGTGCCAGCAGTGTGCCGACTAGCGATAGCACAGATACGCAGTATTTT.

V gene TRBV20-1 combines with J gene TRBJ1-2, with no clear D. Trimming pared 0 bases from V and 8 bases from J, leaving 22 bases between. CDR1 and CDR2 (germline): DFQATT, SNEGSKA (reference sequence). This CDR3 comprises 16 residues. The CDR3 region has the DNA TGCAGTGCTAGAGACCCCCTCGGCGACGGACCTCAGGGCTACACCTTC. Its protein product is CSARDPLGDGPQGYTF.

This clonotype was detected only a few times. The CDR3 protein is CASSPGLAGNPYNEQFF. Written as DNA, the CDR3 is TGTGCCAGCAGCCCCGGACTAGCGGGGAACCCTTACAATGAGCAGTTCTTC. V usage is TRBV7-2 and J usage is TRBJ2-1; the match to TRBD2 covers 12 bases. J was trimmed by 4 bases and V by 5 bases; bases with no gene match: 9. CDR1 is SGHTA, CDR2 FQGNSA, per germline. This CDR3 contains 17 residues.

This clonotype was recorded a few times. This rearrangement joins TRBV29-1 to TRBJ1-1, with 8 positions matching TRBD1. The CDR3 has 12 amino acids. V trimming: 6 bases; J trimming: 5 bases; junction bases outside the gene matches: 5. Germline CDR1 reads SQVTM; CDR2 reads ANQGSEA. The CDR3 region has the DNA TGCAGCGTCGAACAGGGGGGGACTGAAGCTTTCTTT. It yields the protein CSVEQGGTEAFF.

The table lists this clonotype with a few counts. The gene calls are TRBV2 and TRBJ2-5; maybe TRBD1 (6 bases). This CDR3 spans 16 amino acids. Trimming shortened V by 6 bases and J by 0 bases, and 17 bases separated the two germline ends. Per the germline V gene, CDR1 is SNHLY and CDR2 is FYNNEI. The CDR3 nucleotides are TGTGCCAGCAGACCTCGGGACATCAAGTACCAAGAGACCCAGTACTTC. It specifies CASRPRDIKYQETQYF. The whole variable domain, remainder taken from reference TRBV2 and TRBJ2-5, is EPEVTQTPSHQVTQMGQEVILRCVPISNHLYFYWYRQILGQKVEFLVSFYNNEISEKSEIFDDQFSVERPDGSNFTLKIRSTKLEDSAMYFCASRPRDIKYQETQYFGPGTRLLVL.

This chain uses TRBV5-5 with TRBJ2-7, with no clear D. The germline CDR1 and CDR2 sequences are SGHKS and YYEKEE (reference sequence). CDR3 length equals 14 residues. V gave up 4 bases and J gave up 3 bases, with 14 bases separating them. The CDR3 nucleotides are TGTGCCAGCAGCCAACGCTGGGCAGACTACGAGCAGTACGTC. This sequence encodes CASSQRWADYEQYV.

This chain joins TRBV7-9 and TRBJ1-6, with D possibly being TRBD1 (6 bases). Germline V CDR1 and CDR2: SEHNR, FQNEAQ (reference sequence). The V end was cut by 2 bases, the J end by 8 bases, with 13 bases between. The CDR3 covers 15 residues. The CDR3 nucleotides are TGTGCCAGCAGCTTAATTGGCAGGGGACATTCACCCCTCCACTTT. Encoded protein: CASSLIGRGHSPLHF. Using reference TRBV7-9 and TRBJ1-6 for the parts outside the CDR3, the full variable domain is DTGVSQNPRHKITKRGQNVTFRCDPISEHNRLYWYRQTLGQGPEFLTYFQNEAQLEKSRLLSDRFSAERPKGSFSTLEIQRTEQGDSAMYLCASSLIGRGHSPLHFGNGTRLTVT.

V usage is TRBV6-5 and J usage is TRBJ2-1; D is uncertain. The germline V gene encodes CDR1 MNHEY and CDR2 SVGAGI. This CDR3 spans 12 amino acids. V dropped 6 bases and J dropped 7 bases, with 10 bases sitting between them. The CDR3 nucleotides are TGTGCCAGCAGCCCCGGCAGAAATGAGCAGTTCTTC. It encodes CASSPGRNEQFF.

This clonotype is a singleton in its sample. The chain links TRBV4-3 to TRBJ2-6; tentatively, D is TRBD2 (6 bases). Germline V gene data show CDR1 as LGHNA and CDR2 as YSLEER. The CDR3 is 17 residues long. Trimming stripped 1 base from V and 2 bases from J, with 12 bases between. For the CDR3, the DNA is TGCGCCAGCAGCCAAGGAGGAGGGAGTGCTGGGGCCAACGTCCTGACTTTC. This translates into CASSQGGGSAGANVLTF.

In its sample, this clonotype was seen a few times. The chain combines TRBV7-9 with TRBJ2-3, with 10 bases aligning to TRBD1. Germline loops: CDR1 SEHNR, CDR2 FQNEAQ (reference sequence). This CDR3 is built from 17 residues. J lost 3 bases, V lost 5 bases, and 11 bases had no gene match. The CDR3 region is CASSPLIPGQGTDTQYF. The CDR3 DNA reads as TGTGCCAGCAGCCCTCTAATACCGGGACAGGGGACAGATACGCAGTATTTT.

The chain has TRBV6-5 and TRBJ1-4; D may be TRBD1 (5 bases). V lost 2 bases to trimming and J lost 0 bases, with 7 bases between them. This CDR3 is built from 15 residues. The germline V gene encodes CDR1 MNHEY and CDR2 SVGAGI. CDR3 nucleotides: TGTGCCAGCAGTTACACAGGTTCAACTAATGAAAAACTGTTTTTT. Protein sequence: CASSYTGSTNEKLFF.

This clonotype was found a few times. V and J are TRBV11-2 and TRBJ1-4; 7 nucleotides line up with TRBD1. The CDR3 extends over 14 amino acids. Germline V lookup: CDR1 SGHAT, CDR2 FQNNGV. The V and J ends lost 3 bases and 5 bases, in that order; junction bases with no gene match: 3. The CDR3 spells CASSLGTANEKLFF. For the CDR3, the DNA is TGTGCCAGCAGCTTGGGGACAGCAAATGAAAAACTGTTTTTT.

The chain joins TRBV7-3 to TRBJ1-6; TRBD1 aligns across 9 bases. Trimming cost V 5 bases and J 9 bases; bases outside gene matches: 5. Germline lookup yields CDR1 SGHTA and CDR2 FQGTGA. The CDR3 length is 14 residues. Here the CDR3 DNA reads TGTGCCAGCAGCCCGACAGGGGGATCTTCACCCCTCCACTTT. It encodes CASSPTGGSSPLHF.

Only a few counts were recorded for this clonotype. The V gene is TRBV5-1, the J gene TRBJ2-3; D gene unclear. Trimming shortened V by 4 bases and J by 4 bases, and 10 bases separated the two germline ends. Germline assignment: CDR1 SGHRS and CDR2 YFSETQ. This CDR3 region has 13 residues. For the CDR3, the DNA is TGCGCCAGCAGCGGGGAAAGCGCAGATACGCAGTATTTT. It yields the protein CASSGESADTQYF. Together with reference TRBV5-1 and TRBJ2-3, the CDR3 gives the full variable domain: KAGVTQTPRYLIKTRGQQVTLSCSPISGHRSVSWYQQTPGQGLQFLFEYFSETQRNKGNFPGRFSGRQFSNSRSEMNVSTLELGDSALYLCASSGESADTQYFGPGTRLTVL.

There are a few counts of this clonotype. This chain joins TRBV19 and TRBJ2-1, with D possibly being TRBD2 (6 bases). The CDR3 contains 14 residues. The germline CDR1 and CDR2 sequences are LNHDA and SQIVND (reference sequence). Trimming left V 7 bases short and J 2 bases short, with 12 bases between. The CDR3: CASTNGGPYNEQFF. The CDR3 coding sequence is TGTGCCAGTACCAACGGGGGTCCCTACAATGAGCAGTTCTTC.

This chain links TRBV7-8 with TRBJ2-7, with D perhaps TRBD1 (6 bases). Trimming removed 5 bases from V and 2 bases from J, with 13 bases in between. The CDR3 totals 14 residues. CDR1 and CDR2 (germline): SGHVS, FQNEAQ. The CDR3 sequence is CASSQRGQPYEQYV. The DNA for the CDR3 is TGTGCCAGCAGCCAGCGTGGACAGCCCTACGAGCAGTACGTC.

The chain joins TRBV9 to TRBJ2-2; 8 nucleotides agree with TRBD2. This CDR3 has 15 residues. V gave up 0 bases and J gave up 3 bases; unmatched junction bases: 1. CDR1 and CDR2 (germline): SGDLS, YYNGEE. This CDR3 is CASSVAGGYTGELFF. The CDR3 coding sequence is TGTGCCAGCAGCGTAGCGGGGGGGTACACCGGGGAGCTGTTTTTT.